This passage covers 29 T cell receptor beta chains from one sample sequenced in a study of blood T cell repertoires in COVID-19. Profiling relied on immunoSEQ multiplex PCR, and the TCRdb table lists in-frame clones only, not all of them. The table lists approximately 210,000 clones, 90% to 95% of them singletons. Specimen: peripheral blood. The receptor set was obtained from a man aged 25-45 years with acute or convalescent COVID-19.

This clone was seen a handful of times. V gene TRBV5-1 combines with J gene TRBJ2-1; D is undetermined. The CDR3 has 14 residues. Per germline, CDR1 SGHRS and CDR2 YFSETQ. The V end was cut by 4 bases, the J end by 5 bases, with 13 bases between. Written as DNA, the CDR3 is TGCGCCAGCAGCCCTCCCGAACTTAACAATGAGCAGTTCTTC. Translation gives CASSPPELNNEQFF.

The rearrangement links TRBV18 to TRBJ2-7; 9 bases are a match to TRBD2. J lost 4 bases, V lost 2 bases, and 6 bases had no gene match. This CDR3 has 15 amino acids. CDR1 and CDR2 from the germline V gene are KGHSH and LQKENI. The CDR3 spells CASSPNGTSWYEQYF. DNA for the CDR3: TGTGCCAGCTCACCAAATGGGACTAGCTGGTACGAGCAGTACTTC.

The rearrangement links TRBV19 to TRBJ2-1, with TRBD2 matching over 7 bases. With 5 bases clipped from V and 6 bases from J, the junction kept 7 bases outside the gene matches. There are 14 residues in the CDR3. Germline V gene data show CDR1 as LNHDA and CDR2 as SQIVND (reference sequence). The CDR3: CASSVASGLNEQFF. The CDR3 DNA sequence: TGTGCCAGTAGTGTGGCTAGCGGCCTCAATGAGCAGTTCTTC. The variable domain in full, completed from reference TRBV19 and TRBJ2-1, reads DGGITQSPKYLFRKEGQNVTLSCEQNLNHDAMYWYRQDPGQGLRLIYYSQIVNDFQKGDIAEGYSVSREKKESFPLTVTSAQKNPTAFYLCASSVASGLNEQFFGPGTRLTVL.

The gene calls are TRBV4-1 and TRBJ2-1; 10 bases are shared with TRBD2. V lost 1 base and J lost 9; bases outside the gene matches: 21. CDR1 and CDR2 (germline): MGHRA, YSYEKL. The CDR3 is made up of 20 amino acids. The CDR3 spells CASSQVGKRGASGSLVEQFF. The CDR3 coding sequence is TGCGCCAGCAGCCAAGTGGGCAAAAGGGGGGCTAGCGGGAGCCTTGTTGAGCAGTTCTTC.

The CDR3 coding sequence is TGTGCCAGCAATTTAGCGGGCCTAGCCAAAAACATTCAGTACTTC. It codes for CASNLAGLAKNIQYF. The chain is built from TRBV2 and TRBJ2-4; 7 bases match TRBD2. Germline V gene sequence: CDR1 SNHLY, CDR2 FYNNEI. The V and J ends lost 7 bases and 0 bases, in that order; junction bases with no gene match: 6. The length of the CDR3 is 15 residues.

The V and J genes are TRBV5-6 and TRBJ1-2; TRBD1 agrees at 8 bases. J was trimmed by 2 bases and V by 2 bases; bases with no gene match: 2. The length of the CDR3 is 14 residues. CDR1 and CDR2 (germline): SGHDT, YYEEEE. The CDR3 region has the DNA TGTGCCAGCAGCTTTGGGGACAGGAACTATGGCTACACCTTC. This encodes CASSFGDRNYGYTF.

The V and J genes are TRBV20-1 and TRBJ1-5, with D hard to call. CDR1 is DFQATT and CDR2 is SNEGSKA in the germline V gene (reference sequence). CDR3 length: 14 residues. V was cut by 3 bases and J by 5 bases, with 14 bases left in between. This chain's CDR3 is CSASSLAGYQPQHF. As DNA, the CDR3 is TGCAGTGCTAGTTCTTTAGCGGGGTATCAGCCCCAGCATTTT.

This clone came up once. This rearrangement joins TRBV28 to TRBJ1-2; D is ambiguous. This CDR3 is 16 amino acids long. Germline values: CDR1 MDHEN, CDR2 SYDVKM. The V gene lost 4 bases and the J gene lost 6 bases, with 21 bases spanning the gap. The CDR3 DNA sequence: TGTGCCAGCAGTTCCTATGACGGAGCGGGGAGCGATGGCTACACCTTC. The encoded protein is CASSSYDGAGSDGYTF.

The chain couples TRBV28 to TRBJ2-2; 8 bases align to TRBD1. Trimming removed 4 bases from V and 6 bases from J; junction bases left unmatched: 13. This CDR3 contains 17 residues. CDR1 and CDR2 from the germline V gene are MDHEN and SYDVKM. The CDR3 sequence: CASSSVPGGSFPGELFF. CDR3 in DNA: TGTGCCAGCAGTTCTGTTCCAGGGGGCTCTTTTCCCGGGGAGCTGTTTTTT.

The DNA for the CDR3 is TGTGCCAGCAGTCCCCCCCTAGACTATGGCTACACCTTC. It encodes CASSPPLDYGYTF. The chain joins TRBV28 to TRBJ1-2; D unresolved. The CDR3 sequence is 13 residues long. Per germline, CDR1 MDHEN and CDR2 SYDVKM. V was trimmed by 5 bases and J by 3 bases, leaving 10 bases between them.

The chain has TRBV5-4 and TRBJ2-7; D uncertain. Germline CDR1 SGHNT, CDR2 YYREEE (reference sequence). Trimming shortened V by 3 bases and J by 5 bases, and 12 bases separated the two germline ends. CDR3 length: 13 residues. Here the CDR3 reads CASSSGPNDEQYF. The CDR3 bases are TGTGCCAGCAGCTCGGGTCCGAATGACGAGCAGTACTTC.

This chain connects TRBV5-1 to TRBJ1-2, with a weak D call TRBD1 (6 bases). Germline V lookup: CDR1 SGHRS, CDR2 YFSETQ. There are 14 residues in the CDR3. V shed 4 bases and J shed 7 bases, with 17 bases lying between them. CDR3 in DNA: TGCGCCAGCAGCAGGGGGAATATGGATAGTGGCTACACCTTC. It encodes CASSRGNMDSGYTF. Together with reference TRBV5-1 and TRBJ1-2, the CDR3 gives the full variable domain: KAGVTQTPRYLIKTRGQQVTLSCSPISGHRSVSWYQQTPGQGLQFLFEYFSETQRNKGNFPGRFSGRQFSNSRSEMNVSTLELGDSALYLCASSRGNMDSGYTFGSGTRLTVV.

V is TRBV29-1 and J is TRBJ1-3; 8 bases are shared with TRBD1. V was clipped by 4 bases and J by 3 bases; unmatched bases: 2. This CDR3 is built from 13 residues. The germline V gene has CDR1 SQVTM and CDR2 ANQGSEA. CDR3 DNA sequence: TGCAGCGTTGCCAGGGGGCGTGGAAACACCATATATTTT. This codes for CSVARGRGNTIYF.

The genes are TRBV5-4 and TRBJ2-2; 10 bases map to TRBD2. The V gene end was trimmed by 3 bases and the J gene end by 7 bases; junction bases not matched to a gene: 6. The CDR3 runs to 15 residues. Germline CDR1 SGHNT, CDR2 YYREEE (reference sequence). CDR3 bases: TGTGCCAGCAGCTCTCTAGCGGGAGTCGGCGGGGAGCTGTTTTTT. This codes for CASSSLAGVGGELFF.

This clone has just one count. The CDR3 sequence is CASSFNRGELYNEQFF. For the CDR3, the DNA is TGTGCCAGCAGCTTCAACCGGGGGGAACTCTACAATGAGCAGTTCTTC. This chain links TRBV11-3 with TRBJ2-1; 7 positions match TRBD2. V shed 3 bases, J shed 3 bases, and the junction held 8 bases outside the gene matches. CDR3 length: 16 amino acids. Germline V gene data show CDR1 as SGHNT and CDR2 as YENEEA.

V and J are TRBV6-5 and TRBJ1-1, with 10 positions matching TRBD1. The J segment lost 4 bases and the V segment lost 5 bases, leaving 7 bases of the junction unmatched. Per the germline V gene, CDR1 is MNHEY and CDR2 is SVGAGI. This CDR3 has 15 residues. The DNA for the CDR3 is TGTGCCAGCAGTCCCCGGGACAGGGGAGGCACTGAAGCTTTCTTT. Translating it yields CASSPRDRGGTEAFF.

The V and J genes are TRBV16 and TRBJ1-1; 7 positions agree with TRBD1. Germline V gene lookup returns CDR1 KGHSY and CDR2 FQNENV. The CDR3 is 15 amino acids. The V gene end was trimmed by 5 bases and the J gene end by 1 base; junction bases not matched to a gene: 7. The CDR3 nucleotides read TGTGCCAGCAGCGTTTCCGGGACAGCGAACACTGAAGCTTTCTTT. It is translated as CASSVSGTANTEAFF.

Notes on this clone: One junction end does not reproduce the germline sequence, and a read error may be involved. V is TRBV3-1 (or the pseudogene TRBV3-2) and J is TRBJ2-3, with TRBD2 identical over 8 bases. Germline lookup yields CDR1 LGHDT and CDR2 YNNKEL (reference sequence). The CDR3 has 16 amino acids. As DNA, the CDR3 is TGTACCAGCAGCCAAGATGTAATAGCGGGGAGAGATACGCAGTATTTT. It specifies CTSSQDVIAGRDTQYF.

A few counts support this clone. The chain employs TRBV5-4 and TRBJ1-1; D gene ambiguous. The germline V gene has CDR1 SGHNT and CDR2 YYREEE (reference sequence). Trimming stripped 2 bases from V and 0 bases from J, with 11 bases between. This CDR3 comprises 15 residues. CDR3 sequence: CASSFGGPMNTEAFF. Here the CDR3 DNA reads TGTGCCAGCAGCTTCGGAGGTCCAATGAACACTGAAGCTTTCTTT.

The chain links TRBV19 to TRBJ2-3; TRBD2 matches at 11 bases. CDR3 size: 17 residues. Germline values: CDR1 LNHDA, CDR2 SQIVND (reference sequence). V lost 6 bases and J lost 2; bases outside the gene matches: 10. The CDR3 DNA follows: TGTGCCAGTAGCCCATACCGGACTAGCGGGTCCACAGATACGCAGTATTTT. As protein: CASSPYRTSGSTDTQYF.

The gene calls are TRBV27 and TRBJ1-4; TRBD1 matches 7 bases. Germline CDR1 and CDR2: MNHEY and SMNVEV (reference sequence). Germline trimming cut 6 bases from V and 4 bases from J; bases unmatched to any gene: 8. This CDR3 region has 15 residues. Here the CDR3 DNA reads TGTGCCAGCAGATTCTCCGGGACAGTTAATGAAAAACTGTTTTTT. This sequence encodes CASRFSGTVNEKLFF. The full variable domain, with the rest looked up from reference TRBV27 and TRBJ1-4, is EAQVTQNPRYLITVTGKKLTVTCSQNMNHEYMSWYRQDPGLGLRQIYYSMNVEVTDKGDVPEGYKVSRKEKRNFPLILESPSPNQTSLYFCASRFSGTVNEKLFFGSGTQLSVL.

The CDR3 DNA reads as TGTGCCAGCAGCTACGGACAGGGGGCGGCCGGGGAGCTGTTTTTT. Its translation is CASSYGQGAAGELFF. The chain joins TRBV3-1 (or the pseudogene TRBV3-2) to TRBJ2-2; 11 positions match TRBD1. J lost 6 bases, V lost 5 bases, and 5 bases had no gene match. Per germline, CDR1 LGHDT and CDR2 YNNKEL (reference sequence). This CDR3 has 15 amino acids.

This CDR3 is CASTSQGKGAEAFF. For the CDR3, the DNA is TGTGCCAGCACGTCACAGGGTAAGGGCGCTGAAGCTTTCTTT. The genes are TRBV28 and TRBJ1-1; possible D gene TRBD1, 6 bases. The CDR3 is 14 amino acids. Trimming removed 7 bases from V and 6 bases from J, with 18 bases in between. CDR1 is MDHEN, CDR2 SYDVKM, per germline. Complete variable domain (other parts from reference TRBV28 and TRBJ1-1): DVKVTQSSRYLVKRTGEKVFLECVQDMDHENMFWYRQDPGLGLRLIYFSYDVKMKEKGDIPEGYSVSREKKERFSLILESASTNQTSMYLCASTSQGKGAEAFFGQGTRLTVV.

The V gene is TRBV6-2 or TRBV6-3, the J gene TRBJ1-2, with TRBD1 matching 7 bases. The CDR3 runs to 13 residues. V shed 2 bases, J shed 8 bases, and the junction held 5 bases outside the gene matches. The V gene's germline CDR1 is MNHEY and CDR2 SVGEGT. The chain's CDR3 is CASSYTTGFGYTF. The CDR3 DNA is TGTGCCAGCAGTTACACGACAGGGTTCGGCTACACCTTC.

The V gene is TRBV3-1 (or the pseudogene TRBV3-2), the J gene TRBJ2-6; possible D gene TRBD2, 6 bases. The CDR3 contains 13 residues. The ends were cut back, 1 base at V and 12 bases at J, with 10 bases in the middle. The germline V gene has CDR1 LGHDT and CDR2 YNNKEL (reference sequence). The chain's CDR3 is CASSQGGVSVLTF. CDR3 bases: TGTGCCAGCAGCCAAGGGGGGGTAAGCGTCCTGACTTTC.

The chain couples TRBV5-1 to TRBJ2-3, with D tentatively TRBD1 (6 bases). Trimming pared 0 bases from V and 1 base from J, leaving 12 bases between. Germline V CDR1 and CDR2: SGHRS, YFSETQ. The CDR3 runs to 16 residues. As DNA, the CDR3 is TGCGCCAGCAGCTTGGGCGACAGGCGAGGCACAGATACGCAGTATTTT. This sequence encodes CASSLGDRRGTDTQYF.

This chain joins TRBV30 and TRBJ1-5; tentative D call: TRBD1 (5 bases). Germline CDR1 reads GTSNPN; CDR2 reads SVGIG (reference sequence). With 4 bases removed from V and 6 bases from J, the gap between germline ends came to 13 bases. This CDR3 has 13 residues. CDR3 in amino acids: CAWNTGLSQPQHF. Here the CDR3 DNA reads TGTGCCTGGAATACAGGCTTATCTCAGCCCCAGCATTTT.

The V call is TRBV7-8, the J call TRBJ1-5; D is ambiguous. The CDR3 runs to 14 residues. The V gene lost 8 bases and the J gene lost 2 bases, with 13 bases spanning the gap. Germline CDR1 and CDR2: SGHVS and FQNEAQ. The CDR3 sequence is CASCVGRGNQPQHF. CDR3 DNA sequence: TGTGCCAGCTGTGTGGGGAGAGGCAATCAGCCCCAGCATTTT.

CDR3 bases: TGTGCCAGCAGCAAACGGCACAGGATTTTTAACACTGAAGCTTTCTTT. Residues: CASSKRHRIFNTEAFF. V gene TRBV21-1 combines with J gene TRBJ1-1; TRBD1, as called in the table, went unchecked against the DNA. TRBV21-1 is a recognized pseudogene. The CDR3 sequence is 16 residues long.